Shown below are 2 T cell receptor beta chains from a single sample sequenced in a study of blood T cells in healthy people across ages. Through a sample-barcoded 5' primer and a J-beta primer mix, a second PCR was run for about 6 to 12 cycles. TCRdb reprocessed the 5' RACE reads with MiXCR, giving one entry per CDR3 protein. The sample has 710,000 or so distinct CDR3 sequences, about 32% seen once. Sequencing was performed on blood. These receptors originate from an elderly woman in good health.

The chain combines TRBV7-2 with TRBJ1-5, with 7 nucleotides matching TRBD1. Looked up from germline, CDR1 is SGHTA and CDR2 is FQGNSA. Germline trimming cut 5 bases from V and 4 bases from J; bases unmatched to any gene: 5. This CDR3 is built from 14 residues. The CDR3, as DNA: TGTGCCAGCAGCCAGGGGGTGACTAATCAGCCCCAGCATTTT. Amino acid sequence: CASSQGVTNQPQHF.

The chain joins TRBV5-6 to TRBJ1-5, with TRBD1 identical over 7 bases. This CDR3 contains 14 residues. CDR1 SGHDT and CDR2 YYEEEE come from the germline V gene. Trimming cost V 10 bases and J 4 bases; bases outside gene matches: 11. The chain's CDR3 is CAGMAQGWNQPQHF. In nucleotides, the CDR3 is TGTGCCGGCATGGCACAGGGGTGGAATCAGCCCCAGCATTTT. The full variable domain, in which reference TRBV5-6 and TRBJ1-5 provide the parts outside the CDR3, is DAGVTQSPTHLIKTRGQQVTLRCSPKSGHDTVSWYQQALGQGPQFIFQYYEEEERQRGNFPDRFSGHQFPNYSSELNVNALLLGDSALYLCAGMAQGWNQPQHFGDGTRLSIL.